This TCR beta chain came from a study of cytomegalovirus exposure and HLA in healthy donors. Primers: 60 Vbeta forward and 13 Jbeta reverse. The method was immunoSEQ multiplex PCR; TCRdb's version includes in-frame clones alone and lacks a portion of them. Seen here are under 200,000 clones, roughly 81% observed once, and the top ten hold over 2%. The CDR3 extends over 16 amino acids. With 0 bases clipped from V and 5 bases from J, the junction kept 5 bases outside the gene matches. Germline loops: CDR1 SGHRS, CDR2 YFSETQ. To note about this clone: As yet, its antigen is unknown.

Study-wide findings and caveats: Per a later analysis, 18,000 or so TCR beta sequences showed association with HLA alleles at 0.05 false discovery rate.

The specimen was PBMCs. V and J are TRBV5-1 and TRBJ2-1, with 10 bases aligning to TRBD2. This sequence originates from a man in his thirties or forties in good health and CMV-seropositive. CDR3 region: CASSLVSSGSNNEQFF. The CDR3 DNA follows: TGCGCCAGCAGCTTGGTTTCTAGCGGGAGTAACAATGAGCAGTTCTTC.